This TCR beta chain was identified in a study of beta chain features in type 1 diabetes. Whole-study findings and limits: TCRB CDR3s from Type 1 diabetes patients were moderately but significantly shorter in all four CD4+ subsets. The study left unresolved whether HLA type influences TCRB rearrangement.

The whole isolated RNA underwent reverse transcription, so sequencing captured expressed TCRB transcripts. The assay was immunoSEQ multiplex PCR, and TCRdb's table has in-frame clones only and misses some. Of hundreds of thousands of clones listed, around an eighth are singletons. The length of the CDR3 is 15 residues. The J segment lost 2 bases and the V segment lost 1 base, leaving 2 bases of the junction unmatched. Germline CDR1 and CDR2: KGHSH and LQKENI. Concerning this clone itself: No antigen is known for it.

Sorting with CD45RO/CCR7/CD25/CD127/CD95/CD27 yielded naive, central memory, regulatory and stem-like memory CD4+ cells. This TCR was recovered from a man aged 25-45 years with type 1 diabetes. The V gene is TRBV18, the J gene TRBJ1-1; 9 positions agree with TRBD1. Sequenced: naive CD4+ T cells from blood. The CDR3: CASSPLTGGNTEAFF. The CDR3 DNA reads TGTGCCAGCTCACCACTGACAGGGGGAAACACTGAAGCTTTCTTT.